The clone carrying this TCR beta chain showed up just a few times. Its antigen is unknown. This sample is drawn from a study of T cells after yellow fever vaccination. Overall study results and limits: After the booster, about 95% of CD4 and just over 85% of CD8 primary-response clones were re-detected. The appearance of a small share of clonotypes in both CD4 and CD8 compartments was observed.

UMIs and a universal primer site were added when TCR cDNA was made by 5'RACE template switching. One entry per CDR3 protein, called by TCRdb with MiXCR from the 5' RACE reads. In the table there are fewer than 450,000 distinct CDR3 sequences, 11% of which are singletons. Specimen: PBMCs, collected on the day of the first yellow fever vaccination. The TCR sequence derives from a man aged 18 to 35 who received the YFV17D yellow fever vaccine.

Written as DNA, the CDR3 is TGTGCCAGCAGCCCCCTTGGGGGTGAATACAATGAGCAGTTCTTC. Translated, it gives CASSPLGGEYNEQFF. The chain couples TRBV7-3 to TRBJ2-1; D is tentatively TRBD1 or TRBD2 (5 bases each). V gave up 5 bases and J gave up 4 bases, with 15 bases separating them. The CDR3 has 15 amino acids. Germline V gene lookup returns CDR1 SGHTA and CDR2 FQGTGA.